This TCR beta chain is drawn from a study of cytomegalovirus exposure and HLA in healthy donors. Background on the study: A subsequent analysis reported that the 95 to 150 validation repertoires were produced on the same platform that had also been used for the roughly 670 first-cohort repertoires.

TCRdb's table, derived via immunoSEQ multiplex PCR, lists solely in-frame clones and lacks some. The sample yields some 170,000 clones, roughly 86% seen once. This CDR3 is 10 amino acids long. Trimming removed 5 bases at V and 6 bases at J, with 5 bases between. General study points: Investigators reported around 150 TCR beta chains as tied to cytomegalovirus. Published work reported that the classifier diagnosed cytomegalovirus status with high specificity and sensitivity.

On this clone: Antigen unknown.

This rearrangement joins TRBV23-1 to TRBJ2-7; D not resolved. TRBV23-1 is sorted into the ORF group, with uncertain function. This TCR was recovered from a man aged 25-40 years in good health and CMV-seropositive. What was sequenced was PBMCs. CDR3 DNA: TGCGCCAGCAGTTACCGCGAGCAGTACTTC. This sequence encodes CASSYREQYF.